This T cell receptor (beta chain) was obtained from a study of blood T cell repertoires in COVID-19. In the study overall: Samples representing acute and convalescent COVID-19 were sourced from the United States, Italy and Spain.

The CDR3 is made up of 15 amino acids. CDR1 and CDR2 (germline): SGHTA, FQGNSA. Trimming took 5 bases from V and 5 from J, leaving 15 bases between them. Profiled with immunoSEQ multiplex PCR; TCRdb holds only in-frame clones, not every one. The sample lists approximately 340,000 clones, 80% to 90% occurring once. The TCR sequence derives from a man aged 30 to 39 with active or convalescent COVID-19. This chain uses TRBV7-2 with TRBJ2-2, with D maybe TRBD2 (7 bases). Sequencing used peripheral blood. The CDR3 sequence: CASSPRGAGTGELFF. CDR3 DNA: TGTGCCAGCAGCCCCCGGGGGGCGGGAACCGGGGAGCTGTTTTTT.